The entry below gives a single T cell receptor beta chain sequence along with its context. The antigen is unknown. Clones were read by immunoSEQ multiplex PCR, and TCRdb kept only the in-frame ones, dropping some. The sample lists about 390,000 clones, around 85% seen once, with 3% to 3.5% in the top ten. Treatment noted: 19 received Ad26.COV2.S at low or high dose, single or two shots; about five received placebo; per-sample allocation not given. Collection of the samples took place on day 63 after the first injection of vaccine or placebo. Donation came from an adult in Boston who was aged 18-55 years. The vaccine antigen was prefusion-stabilized Wuhan SARS-CoV-2 spike. The data originate from a study of Ad26.COV2.S vaccination and SARS-CoV-2 variants. Study-level information: Dosing was one shot or two shots 56 days apart. Study-level points and caveats: Spike-specific responses of CD8+ and CD4+ T cells were reported to display substantial breadth after vaccination.

Trimming took off 10 bases at V and 0 bases at J, with 19 bases between the two ends. The CDR3 loop spans 16 amino acids. In germline, CDR1 is ENHRY, CDR2 SYGVKD. The clonotype originates from a person aged 18-60 years who received the Ad26.COV2.S COVID-19 vaccine or a placebo. The sequencing here drew on peripheral blood, taken in a trial of Ad26.COV2.S vaccine versus placebo. The V and J genes are TRBV10-3 and TRBJ1-3; maybe TRBD1 (5 bases). The CDR3 loop is CATTTGLMTSGNTIYF. Written as DNA, the CDR3 is TGTGCCACAACAACGGGACTGATGACCTCTGGAAACACCATATATTTT.